This T cell receptor beta chain emerged from a study of T cell repertoires in aging, cancer and after chemotherapy. Study-wide context: Over several months to years, re-sampled healthy donor repertoires clearly shared clones.

By proportion, this clonotype is large (0.1 to 1%). V was clipped by 2 bases and J by 7 bases, with 9 bases between them. CDR3 length: 12 residues. CDR1 MNHEY and CDR2 SVGAGI come from the germline V gene. Multiplex touch-down PCR with TRB-A/B primers amplified rearranged V-D-J TRB sequences. MiXCR, applied by TCRdb to the multiplex PCR reads, yields one record per CDR3 protein. Here the sample spans some 2,500 distinct CDR3 sequences, under 30% being singletons. Amplification of TCR beta used genomic DNA extracted from peripheral blood. The specimen sequenced was blood. This TCR came from a human donor in good health. V usage is TRBV6-5 and J usage is TRBJ2-7; unclear D gene. Here the CDR3 DNA reads TGTGCCAGCAGTTACAATGCCGGTGAGCAGTACTTC. Translating gives CASSYNAGEQYF.